The source of this T cell receptor beta chain is a study of Tregs in tolerant kidney transplant recipients. CD4+CD25+CD127- Tregs, CD4+CD25- non-Tregs, CD4 and CD8 cells were sorted. Thawed PBMCs were rested overnight at 37°C with approximately 200 IU/ml IL-2 before regulatory T cell sorting. The CDR3 is 15 residues long. The V gene end was trimmed by 4 bases and the J gene end by 6 bases; junction bases not matched to a gene: 12. The germline V gene has CDR1 SGDLS and CDR2 YYNGEE. Clones were sequenced by immunoSEQ multiplex PCR, and TCRdb holds only the in-frame ones, with some missing. Of 35,000 to 55,000 clones in the sample, about 90% were seen once.

The sequencing sample was made of Tregs from blood. V gene TRBV9 combines with J gene TRBJ2-7; 8 bases fit TRBD1. This TCR derives from a human donor in good health. CDR3 residues: CASSPGTGGLGEQYF. The DNA of the CDR3 is TGTGCCAGCAGCCCCGGGACAGGAGGACTTGGCGAGCAGTACTTC.